This TCR beta chain was profiled in a study of T cells in Graves' hyperthyroidism and ophthalmopathy. Amplified TCR beta CDR3 regions derived from RNA transcripts. The HTBI primer set served for first-round RT-PCR of the TCR CDR3. TCRdb reprocessed the multiplex PCR reads with MiXCR, giving one entry per CDR3 protein. The sample holds approximately 530,000 distinct CDR3 sequences, about 20% seen once. The sample holds many counts of this clonotype. Per the germline V gene, CDR1 is SGHRS and CDR2 is YFSETQ. This CDR3 is built from 14 residues. The V segment lost 4 bases and the J segment 9 bases; nucleotides outside the gene matches: 5.

The origin of this receptor is a man aged 40-50 years with Graves' ophthalmopathy. What was sequenced was blood. The chain recombines TRBV5-1 with TRBJ2-1, with 12 bases that match TRBD1. Written as DNA, the CDR3 is TGCGCCAGCAGCGTCGGGACAGGGGGCAGTGAGCAGTTCTTC. Its protein product is CASSVGTGGSEQFF.